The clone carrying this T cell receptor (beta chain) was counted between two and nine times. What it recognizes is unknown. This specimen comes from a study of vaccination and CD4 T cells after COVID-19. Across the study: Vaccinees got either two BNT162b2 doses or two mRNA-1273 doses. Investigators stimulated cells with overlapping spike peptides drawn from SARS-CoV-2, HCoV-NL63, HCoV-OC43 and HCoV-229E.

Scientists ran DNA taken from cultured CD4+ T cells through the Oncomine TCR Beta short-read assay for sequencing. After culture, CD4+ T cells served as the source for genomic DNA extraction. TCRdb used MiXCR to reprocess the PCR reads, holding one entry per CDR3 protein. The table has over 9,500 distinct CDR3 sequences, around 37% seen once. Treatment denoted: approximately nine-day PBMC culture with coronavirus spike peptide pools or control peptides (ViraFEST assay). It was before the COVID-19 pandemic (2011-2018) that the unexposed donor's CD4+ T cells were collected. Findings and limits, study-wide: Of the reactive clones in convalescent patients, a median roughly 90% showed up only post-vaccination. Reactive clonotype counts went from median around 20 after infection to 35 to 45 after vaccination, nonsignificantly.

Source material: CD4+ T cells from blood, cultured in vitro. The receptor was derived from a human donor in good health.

CDR3 sequence (DNA): TGTGCCACCAGAGAAGGTATGGGTGGTGGGGCCAACGTCCTGACTTTC. It yields the protein CATREGMGGGANVLTF. The chain joins TRBV15 to TRBJ2-6; no firm D call. The CDR3 is 16 amino acids. Trimming took 6 bases from V and 3 from J, leaving 15 bases between them. The V gene's germline CDR1 is LNHNV and CDR2 YYDKDF (reference sequence).